This entry describes one TCR beta chain. CD45RO-negative, CCR7-positively selected cells formed the naive CD8 fraction, excluding terminally differentiated effector memory CD45RA+ cells. The protocol was immunoSEQ multiplex PCR, while the TCRdb copy is restricted to in-frame clones and leaves out a portion. The repertoire has fewer than 1 million clones, about 96% of them found once; the top ten carry under 0.3%. The record originates from a study of shared clonotypes between healthy human individuals. Germline loops: CDR1 SGHDT, CDR2 YYEEEE. The length of the CDR3 is 16 residues. J lost 3 bases, V lost 4 bases, and 10 bases had no gene match.

This sequence originates from a man aged 25 to 40 in good health. The chain is built from TRBV5-6 and TRBJ2-5, with TRBD2 identical over 9 bases. The source material was naive CD8+ T cells sorted from blood. CDR3 nucleotides: TGTGCCAGCAGCGGGACTAGCTTAGGAGGGGAAGAGACCCAGTACTTC. Translating it yields CASSGTSLGGEETQYF.